One and the same sample provided the 3 T cell receptor beta chains below, sequenced in a study of cytomegalovirus exposure and HLA in healthy donors. A multiplex PCR was run with 60 Vbeta primers and 13 Jbeta primers. The data were produced by immunoSEQ multiplex PCR, yet TCRdb's version contains in-frame clones alone and is incomplete. Found here are some 100,000 clones, 65% to 80% of them singletons; the top ten hold under 5%. Sequencing was performed on PBMCs. The origin of the receptors is a woman aged 50 to 60 in good health and CMV-seropositive.

The chain couples TRBV27 to TRBJ2-3; D remains ambiguous. Germline V CDR1 and CDR2: MNHEY, SMNVEV (reference sequence). CDR3 length equals 11 residues. V was trimmed by 3 bases and J by 5 bases, leaving 3 bases between them. The CDR3 is CASSLRDTQYF. DNA for the CDR3: TGTGCCAGCAGTTTGCGAGATACGCAGTATTTT.

V gene TRBV28 combines with J gene TRBJ2-1; 8 nucleotides match TRBD2. CDR3 length: 15 residues. Trimming took 5 bases from V and 6 from J; bases not matched to a gene: 9. CDR1 MDHEN and CDR2 SYDVKM come from the germline V gene. The CDR3 is CASSAGTSVSNEQFF. CDR3 coding DNA: TGTGCCAGCAGTGCCGGGACTAGTGTTTCCAATGAGCAGTTCTTC.

J is TRBJ1-1 and V is TRBV15, with D possibly matching TRBD1 (5 bases). Germline assignment: CDR1 LNHNV and CDR2 YYDKDF (reference sequence). V gave up 8 bases and J gave up 3 bases, with 10 bases separating them. This CDR3 has 12 amino acids. CDR3 region: CATQRGDTEAFF. The CDR3 DNA is TGTGCCACCCAACGGGGGGACACTGAAGCTTTCTTT.